This T cell receptor beta chain is from a study of human T cells and chemical hapten exposure. Regarding time point: patch test 2, 6 weeks after DPC sensitization. Treatment given: therapeutic diphenylcyclopropenone sensitization with weekly scalp DPC. The sample holds a few counts of this clonotype. TCRdb re-called the RACE reads through MiXCR, storing one row per CDR3 protein. Seen here are 360,000 or so distinct CDR3 sequences, around 6% observed once, and the top ten hold approximately 5.4%. The sample consisted of whole blood, taken in connection with sensitization to the hapten diphenylcyclopropenone (DPC). This TCR came from a woman aged 18-29 years with alopecia areata. Some clones in this sample may be carry-over from other donors' samples.

This CDR3 reads CASRQGSSTDTQYF. In DNA form, the CDR3 reads TGTGCCAGCAGGCAGGGATCAAGCACAGATACGCAGTATTTT. The V and J genes are TRBV28 and TRBJ2-3; tentative D call: TRBD1 (5 bases). The CDR3 has 14 residues. Germline V gene sequence: CDR1 MDHEN, CDR2 SYDVKM. The V gene lost 6 bases and the J gene lost 0 bases, with 10 bases spanning the gap.